This record looks at one TCR beta chain sequence and its context. The antigen remains unidentified. This entry belongs to a study of beta chain features in type 1 diabetes. Blood was collected once per donor into heparin, averaging roughly 120 mL. Per germline, CDR1 SQVTM and CDR2 ANQGSEA. The CDR3 contains 15 residues. J lost 4 bases, V lost 6 bases, and 10 bases had no gene match. Study observations and caveats: Whether HLA type influences TCRB rearrangement remained unresolved here.

Sequenced material consisted of expressed TCRB transcripts (all of the isolated RNA was reverse transcribed). The table came from immunoSEQ multiplex PCR; TCRdb's copy has only in-frame clones and leaves some out. The sample lists about 220,000 clones; roughly 10% were seen once. This rearrangement joins TRBV29-1 to TRBJ2-1; TRBD1 agrees at 9 bases. The sample taken for sequencing was central memory CD4+ T cells from blood. This receptor was identified in a man younger than 35 in good health. The CDR3: CSVVGSGQGYNEQFF. DNA for the CDR3: TGCAGCGTCGTAGGGTCGGGACAGGGATACAATGAGCAGTTCTTC.